Shown below are 19 T cell receptor beta chains from a single sample sequenced in a study of identical twins. TCRdb recomputed calls from the 5' RACE reads with MiXCR, one row per CDR3 protein. The sample records a few hundred thousand distinct CDR3 sequences, roughly 9.5% being singletons. The sample was also linked to a second study, of yellow fever vaccine responses in identical twins.

Sequencing was done on a sample of PBMCs. The receptors come from a young woman in good health.

This clonotype has only a few counts. The V gene is TRBV14, the J gene TRBJ2-3, with D uncertain. Germline-derived CDR1 and CDR2 are SGHDN and FVKESK. V was pared by 0 bases and J by 1 base, with 11 bases between. This CDR3 has 16 residues. In nucleotides, the CDR3 is TGTGCCAGCAGCCAAGATGTAGGCCTGGGCACAGATACGCAGTATTTT. Amino acid sequence: CASSQDVGLGTDTQYF.

This clonotype has only a few counts. This rearrangement joins TRBV24-1 to TRBJ2-1; a weak D match, TRBD2 (5 bases). CDR1 is KGHDR and CDR2 is SFDVKD in the germline V gene. This CDR3 region has 15 residues. The V gene lost 3 bases and the J gene lost 4 bases, with 12 bases spanning the gap. CDR3 loop: CATSDPAEPYNEQFF. CDR3 nucleotide sequence: TGTGCCACCAGTGATCCAGCGGAACCATACAATGAGCAGTTCTTC.

This clonotype was seen at least ten times. At one of its ends the junction is not consistent with the germline gene, which may arise from a read error. The J gene is TRBJ2-7, the V gene TRBV12-3 or TRBV12-4, with D unresolved. The CDR3 sequence is 14 residues long. The CDR3 DNA reads TGTGCCAGCAGTTCCGGTGGAACCTCCTACGAGCGGTACTTC. It encodes CASSSGGTSYERYF.

This clonotype occurred many times. The J gene is TRBJ2-7, the V gene TRBV30; 8 bases map to TRBD1. Trimming cost V 3 bases and J 5 bases; bases outside gene matches: 6. There are 13 residues in the CDR3. Germline V gene data show CDR1 as GTSNPN and CDR2 as SVGIG (reference sequence). The DNA for the CDR3 is TGTGCCTGGAGCGAGGCAGGGGGCGACGAGCAGTACTTC. This sequence encodes CAWSEAGGDEQYF.

This clonotype was counted only a few times. The rearrangement links TRBV11-2 to TRBJ2-3, with D hard to call. V gave up 3 bases and J gave up 2 bases, with 15 bases separating them. Germline assignment: CDR1 SGHAT and CDR2 FQNNGV. The CDR3 runs 16 residues. This CDR3 reads CASSLDLALVTDTQYF. The CDR3 DNA sequence: TGTGCCAGCAGCTTGGACCTCGCTCTGGTCACAGATACGCAGTATTTT.

This chain joins TRBV6-5 and TRBJ2-4, with D possibly TRBD2 on 5 matching bases. The CDR3 totals 13 residues. V lost 3 bases, J lost 7 bases, and 10 bases lay in between. The germline V gene has CDR1 MNHEY and CDR2 SVGAGI. The CDR3 sequence: CASSYSEWNIQYF. CDR3 sequence (DNA): TGTGCCAGCAGTTATAGCGAGTGGAACATTCAGTACTTC.

This clonotype was detected only a few times. J is TRBJ1-1 and V is TRBV20-1; D is unclear. Germline CDR1 and CDR2: DFQATT and SNEGSKA (reference sequence). The CDR3 has 15 residues. The V and J ends lost 6 bases and 1 base respectively, with 18 bases between them. The CDR3 region is CSATARGRRNTEAFF. The CDR3 DNA is TGCAGTGCAACCGCCCGGGGAAGACGGAACACTGAAGCTTTCTTT.

This sequence joins TRBV12-3 or TRBV12-4 and TRBJ2-7, with D perhaps TRBD2 (6 bases). Trimming shortened V by 1 base and J by 12 bases, and 10 bases separated the two germline ends. The CDR3 length is 11 residues. In nucleotides, the CDR3 is TGTGCCAGCAGTTTAGGGACTAATCGGTACTTC. Translating it yields CASSLGTNRYF.

The chain joins TRBV4-3 to TRBJ2-7; no clear D. This CDR3 region has 15 residues. V lost 0 bases and J 2 bases, leaving 11 bases between the germline ends. CDR1 is LGHNA, CDR2 YSLEER, per germline. CDR3 in DNA: TGCGCCAGCAGCCAAGATAACAGCCCCACCTACGAGCAGTACTTC. Amino acids: CASSQDNSPTYEQYF.

The chain employs TRBV20-1 and TRBJ2-1; 9 bases match TRBD1. CDR3 length: 17 residues. Germline CDR1 reads DFQATT; CDR2 reads SNEGSKA (reference sequence). V gave up 1 base and J gave up 9 bases; unmatched junction bases: 16. The DNA for the CDR3 is TGCAGTGCTAGAGCACAGGGGGCGTTTGTTTCCGTTGCTGAGCAGTTCTTC. Its protein product is CSARAQGAFVSVAEQFF.

This clonotype has ten or more counts. The V and J genes are TRBV3-1 and TRBJ1-4; TRBD1 matches at 11 bases. The CDR3 extends over 19 amino acids. Trimming cost V 5 bases and J 3 bases; bases outside gene matches: 14. Germline V gene data show CDR1 as LGHDT and CDR2 as YNNKEL (reference sequence). The chain's CDR3 is CASSEGPGQGARPNEKLFF. CDR3 sequence (DNA): TGTGCCAGCAGCGAAGGGCCAGGACAGGGGGCACGGCCTAATGAAAAACTGTTTTTT.

There are a few counts of this clonotype. The genes are TRBV5-6 and TRBJ2-5; 7 nucleotides agree with TRBD1. Germline values: CDR1 SGHDT, CDR2 YYEEEE. The CDR3 has 14 residues. V shed 3 bases, J shed 4 bases, and the junction held 6 bases outside the gene matches. The CDR3 nucleotides are TGTGCCAGCAGCTCCTACAACAGGGGAGAGACCCAGTACTTC. Its translation: CASSSYNRGETQYF.

This clonotype has only a few counts. This rearrangement joins TRBV29-1 to TRBJ1-5; the D is unclear. This CDR3 region has 13 residues. Germline CDR1 reads SQVTM; CDR2 reads ANQGSEA. Between the trimmed V and J ends, which lost 4 bases and 3 bases, there was a span of 10 bases. CDR3 DNA sequence: TGCAGCGTTGCCCGCGATTACAATCAGCCCCAGCATTTT. Translating gives CSVARDYNQPQHF.

This clonotype was seen a handful of times. The chain employs TRBV5-1 and TRBJ2-7; TRBD1 or TRBD2 may be the D gene (5 bases each). The V and J ends lost 4 bases and 6 bases respectively, with 17 bases between them. The CDR3 has 14 residues. Germline CDR1 SGHRS, CDR2 YFSETQ. CDR3 amino acids: CASSPDTRGTEQYF. CDR3 DNA sequence: TGCGCCAGCAGCCCTGACACTAGAGGGACCGAGCAGTACTTC.

This clonotype was found many times. The chain joins TRBV20-1 to TRBJ2-1, with D tentatively TRBD2 (5 bases). The CDR3 length is 13 residues. V was shortened by 6 bases and J by 8 bases, with 17 bases between the two germline ends. Germline-derived CDR1 and CDR2 are DFQATT and SNEGSKA (reference sequence). CDR3 region: CSATDSIPDEQFF. The CDR3 DNA sequence: TGCAGTGCCACGGACTCGATCCCTGATGAGCAGTTCTTC.

This clonotype was seen repeatedly, ten times or more. The J gene is TRBJ2-3, the V gene TRBV21-1. TRBV21-1 has pseudogene status. CDR3 length: 16 residues. For the CDR3, the DNA is TGTGCCAGCAGCAAAACTCGCGGTACTAGCACAGATACGCAGTATTTT. Protein product: CASSKTRGTSTDTQYF.

This clonotype was seen at least ten times. V is TRBV6-2 or TRBV6-3 and J is TRBJ2-1; 9 positions match TRBD1. Germline CDR1 MNHEY, CDR2 SVGEGT. This CDR3 is 13 amino acids long. The J segment lost 4 bases and the V segment lost 8 bases, leaving 3 bases of the junction unmatched. In DNA form, the CDR3 reads TGTGCCAGCCGGGACAGGGTTTACAATGAGCAGTTCTTC. It specifies CASRDRVYNEQFF.

This chain uses TRBV20-1 with TRBJ2-5; D gene unclear. V lost 3 bases to trimming and J lost 1 base, with 9 bases between them. The CDR3 extends over 13 amino acids. From germline, CDR1 is DFQATT and CDR2 SNEGSKA (reference sequence). CDR3 sequence reads: CSASLQTQETQYF. The CDR3 nucleotides read TGCAGTGCTAGCTTACAGACCCAAGAGACCCAGTACTTC.

The chain links TRBV20-1 to TRBJ2-7, with TRBD1 matching over 7 bases. V lost 0 bases to trimming and J lost 2 bases; unmatched junction nucleotides: 4. This CDR3 has 14 residues. In germline, CDR1 is DFQATT, CDR2 SNEGSKA (reference sequence). For the CDR3, the DNA is TGCAGTGCTAGAGATTGGGACAGCCCCTACGAGCAGTACTTC. Translation: CSARDWDSPYEQYF.